The rows below give T cell receptor beta chains drawn from one sample of a study of long-term antiretroviral therapy in people with HIV. Data came from immunoSEQ multiplex PCR; TCRdb stores just in-frame clones and leaves some out. The sample has about 30,000 clones, over 90% seen once; the top ten hold approximately 10%. This specimen was unsorted PBMCs, taken 6.2 years after starting antiretroviral therapy. Receptors originate from a man aged 35-49 years with HIV. CDR3s include the opening cysteine and the closing phenylalanine or tryptophan. A D gene is named only where the DNA matches it firmly. Size is stated for part of the rows, as once, few or many counts, or as a class when the clone is expanded.

v_gene	d_gene	abundance	j_gene	CDR3nt	CDR3aa
TRBV4-2	TRBD1	.	TRBJ2-2	TGTGCCGGATATCAAAGTTTGGACAGGGAACACACCGGGGAGCTGTTTTTT	CAGYQSLDREHTGELFF
TRBV30	.	once	TRBJ2-3	TGTGCCCGGAGGGGCGCAGCGGATACGCAGTATTTT	CARRGAADTQYF
TRBV12-5	.	.	TRBJ1-2	TGTGCTAGTGGTTTCGGGACCGAGGCGGGTGGCTACACCTTC	CASGFGTEAGGYTF
TRBV2	TRBD1	.	TRBJ1-1	TGTGCCAGCAGTTTTGTCACAGGGGGAGGCACTGAAGCTTTCTTT	CASSFVTGGGTEAFF
TRBV5-4	TRBD2	.	TRBJ2-1	TGTGCCAGCAGCTACCGGACTAGCGGGAGCTCCTACAATGAGCAGTTCTTC	CASSYRTSGSSYNEQFF
TRBV2	.	.	TRBJ2-5	TGTGCCAGCACCCAGGGGGGGACCCAGTACTTC	CASTQGGTQYF
TRBV27	.	.	TRBJ1-5	TGTGCCAGCAGTTTATTTCCAGGGGAGACGCGTCAGCCCCAGCATTTT	CASSLFPGETRQPQHF
TRBV6-5	.	.	TRBJ1-5	TGTGCCAGCAGACCTTCAGGCACAAGCAATCAGCCCCAGCATTTT	CASRPSGTSNQPQHF
TRBV14	TRBD1	.	TRBJ1-2	TGTGCCAGCAGCCAAGACCGACAGGGGATTGGCTACACCTTC	CASSQDRQGIGYTF
TRBV10-3	.	once	TRBJ1-2	TGTGCCATCAGCCCAACCCAGGGGAACTATGGCTACACCTTC	CAISPTQGNYGYTF
TRBV7-9	.	.	TRBJ2-5	TGTGCCAGCAGCTTAGAAATTGAAGGGACCCAGTACTTC	CASSLEIEGTQYF
TRBV6-6	TRBD1	.	TRBJ2-3	TGTGCCAGCAGGCCGGGACAGGGGGCTCTTACGCAGTATTTT	CASRPGQGALTQYF
TRBV5-6	TRBD1	.	TRBJ2-2	TGTGCCAGCAGCTTCCTCAATTTAGACAGGGGGACCGGGGAGCTGTTTTTT	CASSFLNLDRGTGELFF
TRBV25-1	TRBD1	once	TRBJ2-5	TGTGCCAGCAGTGGCGGAACCAGACAGGGGTGGCAAGAGACCCAGTACTTC	CASSGGTRQGWQETQYF
TRBV7-9	TRBD2	.	TRBJ2-1	TGTGCCAGCAGCCGTGCTAGCGGGGGGGTTTCCTACAATGAGCAGTTCTTC	CASSRASGGVSYNEQFF
TRBV19	.	.	TRBJ2-2	TGTGCCAGTTATCGCGGCGAGAACACCGGGGAGCTGTTTTTT	CASYRGENTGELFF
TRBV7-2	.	.	TRBJ2-7	TGTGCCAGCAGCTCCGACAGGTACGAGCAGTACTTC	CASSSDRYEQYF
TRBV6-6	.	.	TRBJ1-4	TGTGCCAGCACCCGGTGGCAGGGTGATGAAAAACTGTTTTTT	CASTRWQGDEKLFF
TRBV28	TRBD1	.	TRBJ2-1	TGTGCCAGCAGTCCCCCCGACAGGGACAATGAGCAGTTCTTC	CASSPPDRDNEQFF
TRBV6-5	.	.	TRBJ2-5	TGTGCCAGCAGTTACCGGATCGACAAACAAGAGACCCAGTACTTC	CASSYRIDKQETQYF
TRBV6-1	.	.	TRBJ2-3	TGTGCCAGCAGTGAGCAGGGGAGGGGCACAGATACGCAGTATTTT	CASSEQGRGTDTQYF
TRBV18	.	.	TRBJ1-4	TGTGCCAGCTCACGAGGGTTGGGAGAAAAACTGTTTTTT	CASSRGLGEKLFF
TRBV7-8	TRBD2	.	TRBJ2-7	TGTGCCAGCAGCTTAGCGACAGCTAGCGGAGGCTACGAGCAGTACTTC	CASSLATASGGYEQYF
TRBV14	.	.	TRBJ2-1	TGTGCCAGCAGCCCCCTGGGCGCTGCAGGTGAGCAGTTCTTC	CASSPLGAAGEQFF
TRBV11-2	TRBD2	.	TRBJ2-5	TGTGCCAGCAGCTTAGTTCGCCTAGCGGGGGGCCAAGAGACCCAGTACTTC	CASSLVRLAGGQETQYF
TRBV5-1	.	.	TRBJ1-1	TGCGCCAGCAGCTTGGAAGAAGGGTCTGAAGCTTTCTTT	CASSLEEGSEAFF
TRBV19	.	.	TRBJ1-4	TGTGCCAGCTCCGCAGGGGACTTAAATGAAAAACTGTTTTTT	CASSAGDLNEKLFF
TRBV6-1	TRBD1	.	TRBJ2-4	TGTGCCAGCAGTTGGCAGGGGGAAGTTATTCAGTACTTC	CASSWQGEVIQYF
TRBV7-6	.	.	TRBJ2-5	TGTGCCAGCAGCTCAGCCGGTGTGACCCAGTACTTC	CASSSAGVTQYF
TRBV6-1	.	.	TRBJ1-2	TGTGCCAGCAGTGAAGACGGATACTATGGCTACACCTTC	CASSEDGYYGYTF
TRBV2	TRBD2	.	TRBJ2-1	TGTGCCAGCAGTTCCGGGACTAGCGTATCAGCGTTCTTC	CASSSGTSVSAFF
TRBV9	TRBD2	.	TRBJ2-3	TGTGCCAGCAGCCATTCAGGGACTAGCGGCCCCGCAGATACGCAGTATTTT	CASSHSGTSGPADTQYF
TRBV5-6	TRBD1	.	TRBJ2-6	TGTGCCAGCAGCTTTGACAGGGGTGGGGCCAACGTCCTGACTTTC	CASSFDRGGANVLTF
TRBV27	TRBD1	.	TRBJ1-1	TGTGCCAGCAGTCCCACGGGACAGGGAGGTGTAAGGGCTTTCTTT	CASSPTGQGGVRAFF
TRBV10-2	.	.	TRBJ1-1	TGCGCCAGCGGAGGTGGGGGCCTGAACACTGAAGCTTTCTTT	CASGGGGLNTEAFF
TRBV6-4	TRBD2	.	TRBJ2-3	TGTGCCAGCAGGGAAACGGGGGGGCAAGGAGATACGCAGTATTTT	CASRETGGQGDTQYF
TRBV7-6	.	.	TRBJ2-3	TGTGCCAGCAGCTTAGAGGTGGTTGTCACAGATACGCAGTATTTT	CASSLEVVVTDTQYF
TRBV21-1	.	.	TRBJ1-5	TGTGCCAGCAGCTCACCCTCGGGACACTATAGCAATCAGCCCCAGCATTTT	CASSSPSGHYSNQPQHF
TRBV19	.	.	TRBJ2-2	TGTGCCAGTAGTGTACGTGCCGGGGAGCTGTTTTTT	CASSVRAGELFF
TRBV15	.	.	TRBJ1-1	TGTGCCACCAGCAGAGAGGACGGAGACACTGAAGCTTTCTTT	CATSREDGDTEAFF
TRBV4-1	.	.	TRBJ1-3	TGCGCCAGCAGCTTCGCTCCAGGGGTGTCTGGAAACACCATATATTTT	CASSFAPGVSGNTIYF
TRBV28	TRBD1	once	TRBJ2-7	TGTGCCAGCAGTTCCCCGGGACAGGGGTCCGACGAGCAGTACTTC	CASSSPGQGSDEQYF
TRBV5-1	TRBD1	.	TRBJ1-2	TGCGCCAGCAGCTTGGTTACAGGGGGCGGCTATGGCTACACCTTC	CASSLVTGGGYGYTF
TRBV6-1	TRBD1	.	TRBJ2-7	TGTGCCATCTTTGAGACAGGGTCGTTCTACGAGCAGTACTTC	CAIFETGSFYEQYF
TRBV11-2	TRBD1	.	TRBJ2-1	TGTGCCAGCAGCTTAATGGTGGGACAGGGACAGGGGGTCGGTGAGCAGTTCTTC	CASSLMVGQGQGVGEQFF
TRBV5-6	.	.	TRBJ2-3	TGTGCCAGCAGCTTGGATGGGGGCACAGATACGCAGTATTTT	CASSLDGGTDTQYF
TRBV29-1	.	.	TRBJ2-7	TGCAGCGTCTCAGGGCCCTACGAGCAGTACTTC	CSVSGPYEQYF
TRBV10-3	.	.	TRBJ1-1	TGTGCCATCAGTGAGTCCGGCGGGTCCTACACTGAAGCTTTCTTT	CAISESGGSYTEAFF
TRBV27	TRBD2	.	TRBJ2-7	TGTGCCAGCAGTTTACTGGGACTAGCGGGGGCCTACGAGCAGTACTTC	CASSLLGLAGAYEQYF
TRBV25-1	.	.	TRBJ2-2	TGTGCCAGCAGCCAAAACACCGGGGAGCTGTTTTTT	CASSQNTGELFF
TRBV27	TRBD1	.	TRBJ1-2	TGTGCCAGCAGTGCCGGGACAGGGGGAATCGGCTATGGCTACACCTTC	CASSAGTGGIGYGYTF
TRBV19	.	.	TRBJ1-2	TGTGCCAGTAGTGAGGGTTGGAGTGGCTACACCTTC	CASSEGWSGYTF
TRBV7-6	.	.	TRBJ2-2	TGTGCCAGCAGCTTAATCTTCGGGGGCTTGACCACCGGGGAGCTGTTTTTT	CASSLIFGGLTTGELFF
TRBV11-1	.	.	TRBJ2-5	TGTGCCAGCAGCCTCTCTAGCTTTAAAGAGACCCAGTACTTC	CASSLSSFKETQYF
TRBV19	.	.	TRBJ2-6	TGTGCCAGTAGTACGACAGGCCCCCCTGGGGCCAACGTCCTGACTTTC	CASSTTGPPGANVLTF
TRBV6-1	.	.	TRBJ2-5	TGTGCCAGCAGTGAATGGGGATCAGAGACCCAGTACTTC	CASSEWGSETQYF
TRBV4-1	TRBD1	.	TRBJ2-2	TGCGCCAGCAGCCAACCTGGACAGGGGGCCGGGGAGCTGTTTTTT	CASSQPGQGAGELFF
TRBV7-8	.	.	TRBJ1-1	TGTGCCAGCAGCTTTGTGTCCAGCGAAGCTTTCTTT	CASSFVSSEAFF
TRBV21-1	.	.	TRBJ2-7	TGTGCCAGCAGGACCGGGACTCGAGCCTACGAGCAGTACTTC	CASRTGTRAYEQYF
TRBV5-4	TRBD1	.	TRBJ2-5	TGTGCCAGCAGCTTCGGACAGGGGGAGACCCAGTACTTC	CASSFGQGETQYF